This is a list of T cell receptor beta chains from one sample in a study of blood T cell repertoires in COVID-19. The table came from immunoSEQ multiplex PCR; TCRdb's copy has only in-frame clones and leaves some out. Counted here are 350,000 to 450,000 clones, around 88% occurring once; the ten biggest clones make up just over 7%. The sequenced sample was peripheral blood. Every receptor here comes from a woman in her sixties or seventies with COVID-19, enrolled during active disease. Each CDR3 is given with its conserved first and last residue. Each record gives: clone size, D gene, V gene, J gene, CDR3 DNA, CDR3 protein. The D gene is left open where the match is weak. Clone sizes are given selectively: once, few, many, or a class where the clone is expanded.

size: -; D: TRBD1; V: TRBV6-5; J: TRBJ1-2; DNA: TGTGCCATCCAGAGGGACAGCGGGGGGGGCTACACCTTC; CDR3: CAIQRDSGGGYTF
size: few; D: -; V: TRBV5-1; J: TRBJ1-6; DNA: TGCGCCAGCAGCTTGGGCCCAGTCTATAATTCACCCCTCCACTTT; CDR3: CASSLGPVYNSPLHF
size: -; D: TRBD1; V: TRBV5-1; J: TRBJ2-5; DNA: TGCGCCAGCAGCTTGGGGGACAGCGAAGAGACCCAGTACTTC; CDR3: CASSLGDSEETQYF
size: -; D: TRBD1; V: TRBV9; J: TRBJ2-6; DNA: TGTGCCAGCAGCGAAGGGACAGGGGTAGCTGGGGCCAACGTCCTGACTTTC; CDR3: CASSEGTGVAGANVLTF
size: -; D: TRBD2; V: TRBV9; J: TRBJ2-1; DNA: TGTGCCAGCAGCGTAGCGGGGGGGTTTAATGAGCAGTTCTTC; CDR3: CASSVAGGFNEQFF
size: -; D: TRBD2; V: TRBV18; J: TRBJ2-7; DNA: TGTGCCAGCTCTCTCGGACTAGCGGGGGACACCTACGAGCAGTACTTC; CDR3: CASSLGLAGDTYEQYF
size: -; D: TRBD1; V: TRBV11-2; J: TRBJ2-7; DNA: TGTGCCAGCAGCTTGGGACAGGGGAACTACGAGCAGTACTTC; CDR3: CASSLGQGNYEQYF
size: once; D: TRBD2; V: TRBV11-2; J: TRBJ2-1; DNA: TGTGCCAGCAGCTTACGGGGGGGCCGGAATGAGCAGTTCTTC; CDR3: CASSLRGGRNEQFF
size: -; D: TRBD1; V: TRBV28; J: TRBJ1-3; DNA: TGTGCCAGCAGTTTAAGCGGGACAGGGAGGAACACCATATATTTT; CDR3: CASSLSGTGRNTIYF
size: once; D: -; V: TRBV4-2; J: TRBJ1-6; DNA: TGTGCCAGCAGCCAACATATCGACACCATGGCGAATTCACCCCTCCACTTT; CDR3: CASSQHIDTMANSPLHF
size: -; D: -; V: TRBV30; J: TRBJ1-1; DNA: TGCGCTCACCGAGACACTGAAGCTTTCTTT; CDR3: CAHRDTEAFF
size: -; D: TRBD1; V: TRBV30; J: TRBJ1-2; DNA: TGTGCCTGGACAGGGGGGCGTAGTGGCTACACCTTC; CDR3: CAWTGGRSGYTF
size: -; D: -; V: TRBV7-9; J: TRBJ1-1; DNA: TGTGCCAGCAGCCCCCTTTTTGGCAGGAACACTGAAGCTTTCTTT; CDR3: CASSPLFGRNTEAFF
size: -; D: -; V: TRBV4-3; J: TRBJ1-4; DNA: TGCGCCAGCAGCCTAGGGGATCTCAGGGAAAAACTGTTTTTT; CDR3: CASSLGDLREKLFF
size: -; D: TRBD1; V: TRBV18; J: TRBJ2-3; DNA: TGTGCCAGCTCACCAACAGGGGGGGATACGCAGTATTTT; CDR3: CASSPTGGDTQYF
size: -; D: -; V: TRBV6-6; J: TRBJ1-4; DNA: TGTGCCGTCAACAGTCCAACTAATGAAAAACTGTTTTTT; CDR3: CAVNSPTNEKLFF
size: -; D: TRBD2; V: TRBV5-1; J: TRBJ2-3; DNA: TGCGCCAGCAGCTCCTTGGGGGGGTCTAGCACAGATACGCAGTATTTT; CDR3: CASSSLGGSSTDTQYF
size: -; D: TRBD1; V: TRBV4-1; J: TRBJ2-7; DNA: TGCGCCAGCAGCCAGCCGGGACAGCCCTACGAGCAGTACTTC; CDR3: CASSQPGQPYEQYF
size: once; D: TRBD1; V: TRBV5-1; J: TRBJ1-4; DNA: TGCGCCAGCAGCGAGGGACAGGGGGAAAAACTGTTTTTT; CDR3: CASSEGQGEKLFF
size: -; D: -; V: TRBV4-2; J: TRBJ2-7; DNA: TGTGCCAGCAGCCAAGACAGGGGGGAGTACGAGCAGTACTTC; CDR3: CASSQDRGEYEQYF
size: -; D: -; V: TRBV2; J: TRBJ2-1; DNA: TGTGCCAGCAGTCGGGTGGGGGGTCACAATGAGCAGTTCTTC; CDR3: CASSRVGGHNEQFF
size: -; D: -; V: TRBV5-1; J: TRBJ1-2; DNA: TGCGCCAGCAGCTTGGGAGGTTCAGGGGTAAAGGACTATGGCTACACCTTC; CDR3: CASSLGGSGVKDYGYTF
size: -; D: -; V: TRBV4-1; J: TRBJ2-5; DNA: TGCGCCAGCAGCCAAGTGGAGGCCGGGGAGACCCAGTACTTC; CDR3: CASSQVEAGETQYF
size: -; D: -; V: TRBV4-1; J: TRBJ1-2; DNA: TGCGCCAGCAGCCAAGAAACAGGGTTTTATGGCTACACCTTC; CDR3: CASSQETGFYGYTF
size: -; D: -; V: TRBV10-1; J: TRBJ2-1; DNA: TGCGCCAGCAGCGCGAAGGAGAGCTCCTACAATGAGCAGTTCTTC; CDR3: CASSAKESSYNEQFF
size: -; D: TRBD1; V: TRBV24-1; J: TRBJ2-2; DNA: TGTGCCACCAGTGACCAACATACGCCGGGACAGGGGAGCACCGGGGAGCTGTTTTTT; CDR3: CATSDQHTPGQGSTGELFF
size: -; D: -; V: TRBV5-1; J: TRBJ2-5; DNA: TGCGCCAGCAGCTTGGATCCCAGCCAAGAGACCCAGTACTTC; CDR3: CASSLDPSQETQYF
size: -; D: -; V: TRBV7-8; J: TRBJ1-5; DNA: TGTGCCAGCAGCCCCCAGACAGGAGTTCGGGATCAGCCCCAGCATTTT; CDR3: CASSPQTGVRDQPQHF
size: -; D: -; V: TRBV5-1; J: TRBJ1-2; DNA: TGCGCCAGCAGCTTTGGGGAGATTATCTATGGCTACACCTTC; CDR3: CASSFGEIIYGYTF